This note documents a single T cell receptor (beta chain) sequence. No antigen is known for it. The source of the sample is a study of siplizumab effects on memory and regulatory T cells. TCRdb's table, derived via immunoSEQ multiplex PCR, lists solely in-frame clones and lacks some. The sample has approximately 90,000 clones; around 94% are singletons. Notes on the study in general: About 75-97% of proliferating CD4+ or CD8+ clones had no assignable naive or memory phenotype.

CDR1 MGHRA and CDR2 YSYEKL come from the germline V gene. The CDR3 totals 14 residues. V lost 1 base, J lost 5 bases, and 6 bases lay in between. Sequences were obtained from non-Treg CD4+ T cells sorted from blood. The receptor was derived from a human donor in good health. The V gene is TRBV4-1, the J gene TRBJ1-6, with unresolved D. This CDR3 is CASSQGQNNSPLHF. In DNA, the CDR3 is TGCGCCAGCAGCCAAGGGCAAAATAATTCACCCCTCCACTTT.